A selection of T cell receptor beta chains follows, all from one sample in a study of blood T cells in healthy people across ages. Using its own MiXCR run on the 5' RACE reads, TCRdb lists one record per CDR3 protein. The repertoire holds roughly 790,000 distinct CDR3 sequences, roughly 47% seen once, with approximately 22% in the top ten. The material sequenced was blood. The receptors come from a woman aged 60 to 75 in good health. Both conserved end residues are part of each CDR3. A D gene is named only where the DNA matches it firmly. The size field is filled for only some rows; it gives once, few, many or a size class.

v_gene	d_gene	j_gene	abundance	CDR3aa	CDR3nt
TRBV11-1	.	TRBJ1-1	.	CASSLETGVEGTEAFF	TGTGCCAGCAGCTTAGAAACCGGGGTGGAGGGGACTGAAGCTTTCTTT
TRBV7-9	TRBD2	TRBJ2-3	few	CASSSGQGTSGATDTQYF	TGTGCCAGCAGCTCAGGGCAGGGGACTAGCGGCGCCACAGATACGCAGTATTTT
TRBV20-1	TRBD2	TRBJ2-1	few	CSARGGLAGVGEQFF	TGCAGTGCTAGAGGTGGGCTAGCGGGAGTCGGTGAGCAGTTCTTC
TRBV6-1	.	TRBJ2-7	.	CASGSNRDPTYEQYF	TGTGCCAGCGGATCAAACAGGGATCCTACCTACGAGCAGTACTTC
TRBV11-1	.	TRBJ2-1	.	CASSLARDGFIRVF	TGTGCCAGCAGCTTAGCGAGGGATGGCTTCATAAGGGTCTTC
TRBV7-3	.	TRBJ1-1	.	CASSPTADTEAFF	TGTGCCAGCAGCCCGACGGCGGATACTGAAGCTTTCTTT
TRBV12-3/TRBV12-4	.	TRBJ1-1	.	CASSLPRGSLQAFF	TGTGCCAGCAGCCTTCCTCGGGGCTCACTTCAGGCTTTCTTT
TRBV7-2	TRBD2	TRBJ2-7	.	CASSRSGKDEQYF	TGTGCCAGTAGCCGTAGCGGGAAAGATGAGCAGTACTTC
TRBV12-3/TRBV12-4	.	TRBJ1-2	few	CASSFRSTGSGYGYTF	TGTGCCAGCAGTTTCAGGTCAACTGGGTCGGGTTACGGCTACACCTTC
TRBV27	TRBD1	TRBJ2-7	many	CATWTGDHEQYF	TGTGCCACCTGGACAGGGGACCACGAGCAGTACTTC
TRBV11-2	.	TRBJ2-7	.	CASSLEVGVSVEQYF	TGTGCCAGCAGCTTAGAGGTAGGGGTTTCGGTTGAGCAGTACTTC
TRBV6-2/TRBV6-3	.	TRBJ2-7	.	CASSYMRYEQYF	TGTGCCAGCAGTTACATGCGGTACGAGCAGTACTTC
TRBV27	.	TRBJ2-7	.	CASSAGPVGYEQYF	TGTGCCAGCAGTGCCGGGCCGGTGGGTTACGAGCAGTACTTC
TRBV6-1	.	TRBJ1-4	.	CASSVLIATNEKLFF	TGTGCCAGCAGTGTCCTTATTGCAACTAATGAAAAACTGTTTTTT
TRBV6-1	.	TRBJ2-3	many	CASSDWDTQYF	TGTGCCAGCAGTGATTGGGATACGCAGTATTTT
TRBV20-1	.	TRBJ2-7	.	CSANRDGNEQYF	TGCAGTGCTAACAGGGATGGGAACGAGCAGTACTTC
TRBV10-3	TRBD2	TRBJ2-3	.	CAINPAPGLGSYF	TGTGCCATAAACCCTGCACCGGGACTAGGATCGTATTTT
TRBV10-3	TRBD2	TRBJ2-1	.	CAISGRTSGVYNEQFF	TGTGCCATCAGTGGAAGGACTAGCGGGGTTTACAATGAGCAGTTCTTC
TRBV20-1	.	TRBJ1-6	few	CSASPSSYNSPLHF	TGCAGTGCTAGTCCGAGCTCCTATAATTCACCCCTCCACTTT
TRBV6-6	TRBD1	TRBJ1-2	.	CASSSWTGTDGYTF	TGTGCCAGCAGTTCCTGGACAGGGACTGACGGCTACACCTTC
TRBV6-2/TRBV6-3	TRBD1	TRBJ2-7	.	CASNSQPRGLLDNEQYF	TGTGCCAGCAACTCCCAACCCAGGGGGCTTCTTGACAATGAGCAGTACTTC
TRBV27	TRBD1	TRBJ1-5	few	CASSPLDRANQPQHF	TGTGCCAGCAGTCCCCTGGACAGGGCCAATCAGCCCCAGCATTTT
TRBV2	TRBD1	TRBJ1-1	once	CASKGGWGTEAFF	TGTGCCAGCAAAGGGGGCTGGGGAACTGAAGCTTTCTTT
TRBV5-1	TRBD1	TRBJ2-7	many	CASRPGQGAYEQYF	TGCGCCAGCAGACCGGGACAGGGGGCGTACGAGCAGTACTTC
TRBV18	.	TRBJ2-5	.	CASSQDSQETQYF	TGTGCCAGCTCACAGGACAGTCAAGAGACCCAGTACTTC
TRBV6-5	TRBD1	TRBJ2-4	.	CASSRTGGYKQYF	TGTGCCAGCAGTCGGACAGGGGGCTACAAGCAGTACTTC
TRBV7-9	TRBD1	TRBJ2-1	.	CASIPTGTANNEQFF	TGTGCCAGCATACCGACCGGGACAGCCAACAATGAGCAGTTCTTC
TRBV28	TRBD2	TRBJ2-7	few	CASSRAGGPYEQYF	TGTGCCAGCAGCCGAGCGGGAGGGCCTTACGAGCAGTACTTC
TRBV12-5	TRBD1	TRBJ1-1	.	CASGLLRGRPSAEAFF	TGTGCTAGTGGTCTACTCAGGGGGCGACCCTCCGCCGAAGCTTTCTTT
TRBV10-3	TRBD1	TRBJ1-6	.	CAISEGQAVNSPLHF	TGTGCCATCAGTGAGGGACAGGCCGTTAATTCACCCCTCCACTTT
TRBV10-3	TRBD1	TRBJ1-6	.	CAVRDSQNSPLHF	TGTGCCGTCCGGGACAGCCAAAATTCACCCCTCCACTTT
TRBV7-7	.	TRBJ2-7	few	CASSPRSGPEYEQYF	TGTGCCAGCAGCCCGAGGAGTGGACCTGAATACGAGCAGTACTTC
TRBV6-1	TRBD2	TRBJ2-1	once	CASSQGTCPGLAGDEQFF	TGTGCCAGCAGTCAGGGAACATGTCCGGGACTAGCGGGAGATGAGCAGTTCTTC
TRBV5-1	.	TRBJ2-5	many	CASSLGQAGGETQYF	TGCGCCAGCAGCTTGGGCCAGGCCGGGGGAGAGACCCAGTACTTC
TRBV20-1	.	TRBJ2-1	few	CSASNIGPPPYNEQFF	TGCAGTGCTAGTAACATTGGACCTCCACCCTACAATGAGCAGTTCTTC
TRBV25-1	.	TRBJ1-1	.	CASSEAPQGGTEAFF	TGTGCCAGCAGTGAAGCCCCCCAGGGCGGGACTGAAGCTTTCTTT
TRBV10-3	TRBD1	TRBJ1-6	.	CAISEPGQGAYNAPLHF	TGTGCCATCAGTGAGCCGGGACAGGGTGCCTATAATGCACCCCTCCACTTT
TRBV20-1	.	TRBJ1-5	.	CSANQGGVDQPQHF	TGCAGTGCCAATCAAGGAGGGGTTGATCAGCCCCAGCATTTT
TRBV12-3/TRBV12-4	TRBD2	TRBJ2-1	many	CASATSGSGDEQFF	TGTGCCAGCGCGACTAGCGGGAGTGGGGATGAGCAGTTCTTC
TRBV11-2	TRBD1	TRBJ2-3	.	CASSQGQGPDTQYF	TGTGCCAGCAGCCAAGGACAGGGCCCAGATACGCAGTATTTT
TRBV11-2	.	TRBJ2-1	.	CASSPIAGQVYNEQFF	TGTGCCAGCAGCCCAATAGCGGGACAGGTCTACAATGAGCAGTTCTTC
TRBV20-1	TRBD2	TRBJ2-2	.	CSATTLAGANTGELFF	TGCAGTGCGACGACGCTAGCGGGAGCGAACACCGGGGAGCTGTTTTTT